These 26 T cell receptor beta chains were all obtained from the same sample, sequenced in a study of T cells in Graves' hyperthyroidism and ophthalmopathy. Researchers took RNA transcripts and amplified the TCR beta CDR3 regions from them. The HTBI primer set drove a first-round RT-PCR of the TCR CDR3. TCRdb processed the multiplex PCR reads anew with MiXCR; each CDR3 protein has one entry. There are roughly 280,000 distinct CDR3 sequences in the sample; approximately 17% occur only once, and about 50% lies in the top ten. Source material: blood. All receptors come from an older woman with Graves' ophthalmopathy.

This chain joins TRBV27 and TRBJ2-7, with 7 positions matching TRBD1. This CDR3 spans 14 amino acids. J was trimmed by 4 bases and V by 2 bases; bases with no gene match: 5. CDR1 and CDR2 from the germline V gene are MNHEY and SMNVEV (reference sequence). The CDR3, as DNA: TGTGCCAGCAGTTTAAAACAGGGGATATACGAGCAGTACTTC. As protein: CASSLKQGIYEQYF.

There are many counts of this clonotype. The chain joins TRBV29-1 to TRBJ2-7; D may be TRBD1 or TRBD2 (5 bases each). The CDR3 is made up of 13 amino acids. Looked up from germline, CDR1 is SQVTM and CDR2 is ANQGSEA. V was shortened by 4 bases and J by 2 bases, with 12 bases between the two germline ends. DNA of the CDR3: TGCAGCGTTGTTCGGGACGAGACCTACGAGCAGTACTTC. This translates into CSVVRDETYEQYF.

In its sample, this clonotype was seen many times. The chain has TRBV7-2 and TRBJ2-5; D is unclear. From germline, CDR1 is SGHTA and CDR2 FQGNSA. This CDR3 region has 14 residues. Trimming removed 8 bases at V and 2 bases at J, with 15 bases between. Written as DNA, the CDR3 is TGTGCCAGCGCCCCGGCCCCAAGACAAGAGACCCAGTACTTC. Protein sequence: CASAPAPRQETQYF.

This clonotype was observed many times. V gene TRBV6-1 combines with J gene TRBJ2-3; 15 bases map to TRBD2. The trim removed 5 bases at V and 4 bases at J, leaving 4 bases unmatched. The CDR3 contains 16 residues. Per the germline V gene, CDR1 is MNHNS and CDR2 is SASEGT. The CDR3 DNA reads TGTGCCAGCAGTCCGGGACTAGCGGGGGGCTCAGATACGCAGTATTTT. Protein product: CASSPGLAGGSDTQYF.

The V call is TRBV27, the J call TRBJ2-2, with 12 bases aligning to TRBD1. With 3 bases clipped from V and 5 bases from J, the junction kept 7 bases outside the gene matches. This CDR3 is 17 amino acids long. Germline values: CDR1 MNHEY, CDR2 SMNVEV (reference sequence). This CDR3 reads CASSLSGDRGLTGELFF. CDR3 DNA sequence: TGTGCCAGCAGTTTGTCGGGGGACAGGGGGCTTACCGGGGAGCTGTTTTTT.

As for this clonotype: This sequence may be a read error, since a much larger clone differs from it by one base. The chain links TRBV12-3 or TRBV12-4 to TRBJ1-1, with 7 bases that match TRBD1. The V gene end was trimmed by 5 bases and the J gene end by 0 bases; junction bases not matched to a gene: 6. The CDR3 has 15 amino acids. DNA of the CDR3: TGTGCCAGCAGTCCGGAGGGGGCAATGAACACTGAAGCTTTCTTT. Its protein is CASSPEGAMNTEAFF.

This clonotype was counted many times. The chain combines TRBV28 with TRBJ1-4, with a weak D call TRBD1 (6 bases). The CDR3 extends over 15 amino acids. CDR1 is MDHEN, CDR2 SYDVKM, per germline. The V and J ends lost 3 bases and 4 bases respectively, with 12 bases between them. The DNA of the CDR3 is TGTGCCAGCAGTTTGGGGGGGGGCCGTAATGAAAAACTGTTTTTT. Its translation: CASSLGGGRNEKLFF.

This clonotype was seen at least ten times. The chain uses TRBV18 and TRBJ1-1; no definite D call. CDR1 is KGHSH, CDR2 LQKENI, per germline. The length of the CDR3 is 15 residues. The V and J ends lost 0 bases and 0 bases respectively, with 8 bases between them. CDR3 loop: CASSPPPGLNTEAFF. The CDR3, as DNA: TGTGCCAGCTCACCACCTCCGGGCCTGAACACTGAAGCTTTCTTT.

This clonotype appeared a few times. This sequence joins TRBV9 and TRBJ2-5, with 9 bases that match TRBD1. Losses at the gene ends were 2 bases for V and 1 base for J; bases not matched to a gene: 3. Germline loops: CDR1 SGDLS, CDR2 YYNGEE. The CDR3 is 15 residues long. The CDR3: CASSVGTGFQETQYF. The CDR3 DNA reads as TGTGCCAGCAGCGTCGGGACAGGGTTCCAAGAGACCCAGTACTTC.

This clonotype has a count of ten or more. CDR3 nucleotide sequence: TGTGCCAGCAGCCCTGGGACAGGGTCCTATGGCTACACCTTC. Translating it yields CASSPGTGSYGYTF. The chain uses TRBV7-6 and TRBJ1-2; 9 bases match TRBD1. This CDR3 is 14 amino acids long. CDR1 and CDR2 (germline): SGHVS, FNYEAQ. Trimming took 5 bases from V and 4 from J; bases not matched to a gene: 5.

J is TRBJ2-2 and V is TRBV12-3 or TRBV12-4, with unresolved D. The ends were cut back, 8 bases at V and 8 bases at J, with 6 bases in the middle. This CDR3 is built from 10 residues. The CDR3 region is CASGAGELFF. The DNA for the CDR3 is TGTGCCAGCGGTGCTGGGGAGCTGTTTTTT.

Only a few counts were recorded for this clonotype. The V and J genes are TRBV9 and TRBJ1-3; no clear D gene. V shed 1 base and J shed 1 base, with 21 bases lying between them. Per germline, CDR1 SGDLS and CDR2 YYNGEE. This CDR3 contains 19 residues. CDR3 nucleotides: TGTGCCAGCAGCGTAACTTCGAGGTTCGACTCGGGATCTGGAAACACCATATATTTT. It specifies CASSVTSRFDSGSGNTIYF.

The gene calls are TRBV5-6 and TRBJ1-5; D is undetermined. Deletions cut 4 bases from V and 3 bases from J, with 11 bases between. Germline CDR1 is SGHDT and CDR2 is YYEEEE. The CDR3 is 14 amino acids. The CDR3 DNA is TGTGCCAGCAGCCGGGTCTCAGACAATCAGCCCCAGCATTTT. Translation gives CASSRVSDNQPQHF.

This clonotype was recorded many times. CDR3 in DNA: TGTGCCAGCAGCCAACTTATCTTCGCAGATACGCAGTATTTT. Protein product: CASSQLIFADTQYF. The chain couples TRBV3-1 to TRBJ2-3; no firm D call. This CDR3 is built from 14 residues. The V end lost 2 bases, the J end lost 4 bases, and 10 bases lay between the germline ends. CDR1 and CDR2 from the germline V gene are LGHDT and YNNKEL (reference sequence).

This clonotype occurred many times. A junction end diverges from the germline sequence, so it may reflect a read error. The chain combines TRBV5-1 with TRBJ1-6; weak D call: TRBD1 (6 bases). This CDR3 region has 17 residues. From germline, CDR1 is SGHRS and CDR2 YFSETQ. The CDR3 is CASSLDSPRGDNSPLHF. The CDR3 DNA reads as TGCGCCAGCAGTTTGGACAGTCCACGGGGAGATAATTCACCCCTCCACTTT.

This clonotype was found many times. The chain joins TRBV28 to TRBJ2-7, with 9 positions matching TRBD1. The V and J ends lost 1 base and 6 bases, in that order; junction bases with no gene match: 7. The CDR3 loop spans 15 amino acids. Germline assignment: CDR1 MDHEN and CDR2 SYDVKM. CDR3 sequence reads: CASSLYGTGSREQYF. The CDR3 coding sequence is TGTGCCAGCAGTTTATACGGGACAGGGTCGCGCGAGCAGTACTTC.

This clonotype was seen at least ten times. The V call is TRBV20-1, the J call TRBJ1-1; 7 nucleotides agree with TRBD1. Germline values: CDR1 DFQATT, CDR2 SNEGSKA (reference sequence). This CDR3 has 15 residues. V was clipped by 2 bases and J by 3 bases; unmatched bases: 9. The CDR3 DNA is TGCAGTGCTAGAATCACCCCTACAGGGGACACTGAAGCTTTCTTT. Translating it yields CSARITPTGDTEAFF.

The genes are TRBV5-1 and TRBJ2-7; D might be TRBD2 (5 bases). Germline V CDR1 and CDR2: SGHRS, YFSETQ. V dropped 2 bases and J dropped 2 bases, with 11 bases sitting between them. The CDR3 consists of 14 residues. The CDR3 DNA sequence: TGCGCCAGCAGCTTTCGGCAGGAGGCCTACGAGCAGTACTTC. Its protein is CASSFRQEAYEQYF.

This clonotype was counted at least ten times. The chain employs TRBV7-9 and TRBJ1-5; D unresolved. There are 12 residues in the CDR3. The V gene lost 6 bases and the J gene lost 6 bases, with 9 bases spanning the gap. Germline-derived CDR1 and CDR2 are SEHNR and FQNEAQ (reference sequence). As DNA, the CDR3 is TGTGCCAGCAGTTTGGGAGGTCAGCCCCAGCATTTT. Translated, it gives CASSLGGQPQHF.

The chain uses TRBV6-1 and TRBJ1-5; D gene ambiguous. CDR3 length: 13 amino acids. V lost 4 bases to trimming and J lost 4 bases, with 8 bases between them. Germline lookup yields CDR1 MNHNS and CDR2 SASEGT. The CDR3 bases are TGTGCCAGCAGTGCGATATCTAATCAGCCCCAGCATTTT. Amino acids: CASSAISNQPQHF.

The chain has TRBV15 and TRBJ1-3; D gene ambiguous. Trimming pared 0 bases from V and 3 bases from J, leaving 9 bases between. CDR1 is LNHNV and CDR2 is YYDKDF in the germline V gene (reference sequence). The CDR3 is 15 amino acids. The CDR3 sequence: CATSRDRVFGNTIYF. In DNA form, the CDR3 reads TGTGCCACCAGCAGAGATCGGGTCTTTGGAAACACCATATATTTT.

This clonotype was recorded once. This chain connects TRBV10-1 to TRBJ2-2; D not resolved. V lost 3 bases to trimming and J lost 5 bases, with 7 bases between them. This CDR3 is 13 amino acids long. From germline, CDR1 is WNHNN and CDR2 SYGVQD (reference sequence). The CDR3 coding sequence is TGCGCCAGCAGTGAACAGCGTACCGGGGAGCTGTTTTTT. It specifies CASSEQRTGELFF.

The table lists this clonotype with many counts. The gene calls are TRBV7-9 and TRBJ2-3, with 9 positions matching TRBD2. V trimming: 7 bases; J trimming: 3 bases; junction bases outside the gene matches: 8. Looked up from germline, CDR1 is SEHNR and CDR2 is FQNEAQ (reference sequence). The CDR3 extends over 15 amino acids. CDR3 nucleotides: TGTGCCAGCACCGTAGCGGGAGCAGAAACAGATACGCAGTATTTT. Residues: CASTVAGAETDTQYF.

About this clonotype itself: It may be a read error: a sequence one base away is much more abundant. The chain uses TRBV6-2 or TRBV6-3 and TRBJ2-5; D unclear. Germline CDR1 is MNHEY and CDR2 is SVGEGT. The CDR3 is 14 amino acids. This CDR3 is CASSYPVGQEAQYF. DNA of the CDR3: TGTGCCAGCAGTTACCCGGTGGGCCAAGAGGCCCAGTACTTC.

The gene calls are TRBV12-3 or TRBV12-4 and TRBJ1-3; D gene uncertain. Between the trimmed V and J ends, which lost 8 bases and 6 bases, there was a span of 20 bases. The CDR3 covers 15 residues. CDR3 amino acids: CASLRAATYPNTIYF. The CDR3 DNA reads TGTGCCAGCCTACGGGCCGCAACTTACCCAAACACCATATATTTT.

Only one count was recorded for this clonotype. This rearrangement joins TRBV18 to TRBJ2-7; D possibly corresponds to TRBD1 (5 bases). Germline CDR1 and CDR2: KGHSH and LQKENI. This CDR3 is built from 14 residues. Trimming pared 6 bases from V and 3 bases from J, leaving 15 bases between. This CDR3 is CASSLRVSNYEQYF. The CDR3 DNA reads as TGTGCCAGCTCCCTCAGGGTCTCAAACTACGAGCAGTACTTC.